These T cell receptor beta chains were read from a single sample in a study of T cell responses to AZD1222 COVID-19 vaccine. Libraries were prepared by immunoSEQ multiplex PCR; TCRdb keeps only in-frame clonotypes and omits some of them. The top ten hold around 6.2% of the sample, which has roughly 120,000 clones, approximately 85% seen once. Sequencing was performed on peripheral blood, taken on day 0 of AZD1222 vaccination. Receptors were obtained from an adult in good health. Each CDR3 is given with its conserved first and last residue. A D gene is named only where the DNA matches it firmly. Size values are once, few and many counts, or a class for expanded clones, and some rows have none.

clone_size: -; cdr3_length: 13; v_call: TRBV6-5; d_call: -; j_call: TRBJ2-1; cdr3_aa: CASNNGEHNEQFF; cdr3_nt: TGTGCCAGCAATAACGGGGAACACAATGAGCAGTTCTTC
clone_size: -; cdr3_length: 16; v_call: TRBV2; d_call: TRBD1; j_call: TRBJ1-5; cdr3_aa: CASSDRSGGTDQPQHF; cdr3_nt: TGTGCCAGCAGTGATCGATCGGGTGGGACAGACCAGCCCCAGCATTTT
clone_size: -; cdr3_length: 15; v_call: TRBV11-2; d_call: TRBD1; j_call: TRBJ1-4; cdr3_aa: CASSPLDRDDEKLFF; cdr3_nt: TGTGCCAGCAGCCCCCTGGACAGGGATGATGAAAAACTGTTTTTT
clone_size: -; cdr3_length: 16; v_call: TRBV4-3; d_call: -; j_call: TRBJ1-2; cdr3_aa: CASSQDSLGGASGYTF; cdr3_nt: TGCGCCAGCAGCCAAGATAGTTTGGGGGGCGCATCTGGCTACACCTTC
clone_size: -; cdr3_length: 16; v_call: TRBV28; d_call: TRBD1; j_call: TRBJ2-3; cdr3_aa: CASSLSGQTYTDTQYF; cdr3_nt: TGTGCCAGCAGTTTATCGGGACAGACCTACACAGATACGCAGTATTTT
clone_size: -; cdr3_length: 14; v_call: TRBV10-1; d_call: -; j_call: TRBJ1-4; cdr3_aa: CASSGQQLTEKLFF; cdr3_nt: TGCGCCAGCAGTGGACAGCAACTAACTGAAAAACTGTTTTTT
clone_size: few; cdr3_length: 13; v_call: TRBV12-3/TRBV12-4; d_call: -; j_call: TRBJ1-5; cdr3_aa: CASGAGVSQPQHF; cdr3_nt: TGTGCCAGCGGGGCGGGGGTTTCTCAGCCCCAGCATTTT
clone_size: once; cdr3_length: 14; v_call: TRBV25-1; d_call: TRBD1; j_call: TRBJ1-1; cdr3_aa: CASSGGTVSTEAFF; cdr3_nt: TGTGCCAGCAGTGGGGGGACAGTAAGCACTGAAGCTTTCTTT
clone_size: -; cdr3_length: 15; v_call: TRBV28; d_call: -; j_call: TRBJ1-5; cdr3_aa: CASSHSGGSNQPQHF; cdr3_nt: TGTGCCAGCAGCCACTCGGGGGGGAGCAATCAGCCCCAGCATTTT
clone_size: -; cdr3_length: 15; v_call: TRBV2; d_call: -; j_call: TRBJ2-7; cdr3_aa: CASSDVGGITYEQYF; cdr3_nt: TGTGCCAGCAGTGATGTTGGGGGCATAACCTACGAGCAGTACTTC
clone_size: -; cdr3_length: 12; v_call: TRBV12-3/TRBV12-4; d_call: -; j_call: TRBJ2-5; cdr3_aa: CASSLIQETQYF; cdr3_nt: TGTGCCAGCAGTTTGATCCAAGAGACCCAGTACTTC
clone_size: -; cdr3_length: 17; v_call: TRBV11-2; d_call: -; j_call: TRBJ1-3; cdr3_aa: CASSLDPRRGPGNTIYF; cdr3_nt: TGTGCCAGCAGCTTAGACCCCCGCAGGGGCCCTGGAAACACCATATATTTT
clone_size: -; cdr3_length: 15; v_call: TRBV5-8; d_call: -; j_call: TRBJ2-7; cdr3_aa: CASSFYRDQTYEQYF; cdr3_nt: TGTGCCAGCAGCTTCTACAGGGATCAGACCTACGAGCAGTACTTC
clone_size: -; cdr3_length: 14; v_call: TRBV13; d_call: -; j_call: TRBJ1-6; cdr3_aa: CASSLTGDSSPLHF; cdr3_nt: TGTGCCAGCAGCCTGACGGGGGATTCTTCACCCCTCCACTTT
clone_size: -; cdr3_length: 14; v_call: TRBV2; d_call: -; j_call: TRBJ1-1; cdr3_aa: CASSGTVPNTEAFF; cdr3_nt: TGTGCCAGCAGCGGAACCGTGCCGAACACTGAAGCTTTCTTT
clone_size: -; cdr3_length: 11; v_call: TRBV3-1/TRBV3-2; d_call: -; j_call: TRBJ1-2; cdr3_aa: CASSHPGPYTF; cdr3_nt: TGTGCCAGCAGCCACCCGGGCCCCTACACCTTC
clone_size: once; cdr3_length: 15; v_call: TRBV28; d_call: -; j_call: TRBJ1-3; cdr3_aa: CASSLDGISGNTIYF; cdr3_nt: TGTGCCAGCAGCTTGGACGGTATCTCTGGAAACACCATATATTTT